This T cell receptor beta chain was documented in a study of T-cell reconstitution after alpha-beta-depleted transplantation in children. Study observations and caveats: Several hundred expanded graft clones reportedly were the source of alpha-beta T cells about two months after transplant.

A TCRbeta library incorporating unique molecular identifiers was prepared. TCRdb analysed the PCR reads with MiXCR anew, one entry per CDR3 protein. The repertoire includes approximately 630,000 distinct CDR3 sequences, 10% to 15% of them detected once, and 0.79% sits in the top ten. This clonotype has only a few counts. Its antigen is unidentified. Per germline, CDR1 SGHRS and CDR2 YFSETQ. The V gene lost 1 base and the J gene lost 6 bases, with 29 bases spanning the gap. The CDR3 has 20 residues. This clonotype originated in a girl aged 2 to 10 with congenital amegakaryocytic thrombocytopenia, due to receive a stem cell transplant. The rearrangement links TRBV5-1 to TRBJ2-1, with D perhaps matching TRBD2 (6 bases). The material sequenced was PBMCs, taken before TCRalphabeta/CD19-depleted stem cell transplant. In nucleotides, the CDR3 is TGCGCCAGCAGCTTGCTCCAGGGCTCTCCGTTCCCTCAGGAGGGCAATGAGCAGTTCTTC. Protein: CASSLLQGSPFPQEGNEQFF.